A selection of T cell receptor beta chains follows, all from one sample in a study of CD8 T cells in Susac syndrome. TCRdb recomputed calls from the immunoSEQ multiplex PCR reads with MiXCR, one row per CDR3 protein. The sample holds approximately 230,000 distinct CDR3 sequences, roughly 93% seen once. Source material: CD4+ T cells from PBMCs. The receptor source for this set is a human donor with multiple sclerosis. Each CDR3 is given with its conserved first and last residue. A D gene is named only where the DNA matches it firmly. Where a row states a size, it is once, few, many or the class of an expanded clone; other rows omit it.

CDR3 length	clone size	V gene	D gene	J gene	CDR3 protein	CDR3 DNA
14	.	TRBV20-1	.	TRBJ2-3	CSARTDLGTDTQYF	TGCAGTGCTCGGACTGACCTTGGGACAGATACGCAGTATTTT
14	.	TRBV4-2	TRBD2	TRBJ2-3	CASTLGGGADTQYF	TGTGCCAGCACCCTTGGGGGGGGAGCAGATACGCAGTATTTT
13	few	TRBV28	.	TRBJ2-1	CASSSTGYNEQFF	TGTGCCAGCAGTTCCACAGGGTACAATGAGCAGTTCTTC
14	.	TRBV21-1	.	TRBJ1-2	CASSKGRRTGGYTF	TGTGCCAGCAGCAAAGGTAGGCGTACGGGCGGCTACACCTTC
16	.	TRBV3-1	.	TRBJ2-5	CASSPWRQGGEETQYF	TGTGCCAGCAGCCCTTGGCGGCAGGGGGGAGAAGAGACCCAGTACTTC
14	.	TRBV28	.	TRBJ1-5	CASKGSYSNQPQHF	TGTGCCAGCAAAGGATCCTATAGCAATCAGCCCCAGCATTTT
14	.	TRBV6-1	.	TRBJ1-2	CASTESARFNGYTF	TGTGCCAGCACCGAATCAGCGCGATTCAATGGCTACACCTTC
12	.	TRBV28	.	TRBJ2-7	CASRSSRYEQYF	TGTGCCAGCAGATCCTCTCGGTACGAGCAGTACTTC
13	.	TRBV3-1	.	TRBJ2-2	CASSQLGNGELFF	TGTGCCAGCAGCCAATTGGGAAACGGGGAGCTGTTTTTT
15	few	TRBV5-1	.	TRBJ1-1	CASSLDQGSATEAFF	TGCGCCAGCAGCTTGGATCAGGGGTCTGCGACTGAAGCTTTCTTT
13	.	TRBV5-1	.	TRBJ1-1	CASSPEGYTEAFF	TGCGCCAGCAGCCCTGAGGGGTACACTGAAGCTTTCTTT
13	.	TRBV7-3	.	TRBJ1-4	CASSRGVGEKLFF	TGTGCCAGCAGCCGAGGGGTAGGGGAAAAACTGTTTTTT
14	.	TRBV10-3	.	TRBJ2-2	CAISPGRNTGELFF	TGTGCCATCAGCCCCGGACGGAACACCGGGGAGCTGTTTTTT
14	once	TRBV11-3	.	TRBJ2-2	CASIGTSETGELFF	TGTGCCAGCATTGGGACGTCGGAAACCGGGGAGCTGTTTTTT
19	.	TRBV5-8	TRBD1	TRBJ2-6	CASSLTSSVTGIGANVLTF	TGTGCCAGCAGCTTGACAAGTTCCGTGACAGGGATAGGGGCCAACGTCCTGACTTTC
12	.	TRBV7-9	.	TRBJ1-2	CASSDADYGYTF	TGTGCCAGCAGCGACGCAGACTATGGCTACACCTTC
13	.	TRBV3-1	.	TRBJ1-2	CASSQAEIYGYTF	TGTGCCAGCAGCCAAGCTGAAATCTATGGCTACACCTTC
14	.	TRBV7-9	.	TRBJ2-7	CASSLAQQTYEQYF	TGTGCCAGCAGCTTAGCCCAACAGACCTACGAGCAGTACTTC
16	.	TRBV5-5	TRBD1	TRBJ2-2	CASSSSGTGSTGELFF	TGTGCCAGCAGCTCATCCGGGACAGGGAGCACCGGGGAGCTGTTTTTT
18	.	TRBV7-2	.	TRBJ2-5	CASSLGLGIRAGTETQYF	TGTGCCAGCAGCTTAGGGCTGGGGATCAGAGCAGGAACGGAGACCCAGTACTTC
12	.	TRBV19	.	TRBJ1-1	CASSRDNTEAFF	TGTGCCAGTAGTCGGGACAACACTGAAGCTTTCTTT
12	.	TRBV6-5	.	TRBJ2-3	CASRADGDTQYF	TGTGCCAGCAGAGCTGACGGGGATACGCAGTATTTT
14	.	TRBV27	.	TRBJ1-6	CATGERPASSPLHF	TGTGCCACCGGGGAGAGGCCGGCAAGTTCACCCCTCCACTTT
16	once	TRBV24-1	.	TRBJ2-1	CATSDFDTFSYNEQFF	TGTGCCACCAGTGATTTTGACACCTTTTCCTACAATGAGCAGTTCTTC
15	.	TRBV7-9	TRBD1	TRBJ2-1	CASSPQGFENNEQFF	TGTGCCAGCAGCCCACAGGGGTTCGAAAATAATGAGCAGTTCTTC